This T cell receptor beta chain was obtained from a study of T cell responses to AZD1222 COVID-19 vaccine. Findings and limits, study-wide: Spike-specific TCR breadth and depth grew following two AZD1222 doses.

This clone was seen a handful of times. Its antigen is not known. Measured with immunoSEQ multiplex PCR; TCRdb has only the in-frame clones, and not every one. The sample carries about 100,000 clones, roughly nine tenths recorded once. Germline CDR1 and CDR2: SGHRS and YFSETQ. The CDR3 consists of 13 residues. The junction had 7 bases not matched to a gene; V was cut back by 4 bases and J by 8 bases. Pooled together were second doses at about 4 or about 12 weeks. The chain is built from TRBV5-1 and TRBJ1-2; 8 nucleotides line up with TRBD1. The specimen was peripheral blood, collected 28 days after the second AZD1222 dose. The source of this sequence is an adult who received the AZD1222 COVID-19 vaccine. CDR3 bases: TGCGCCAGCAGCCCGGACAGGGTCGGCGGCTACACCTTC. Amino acids: CASSPDRVGGYTF.